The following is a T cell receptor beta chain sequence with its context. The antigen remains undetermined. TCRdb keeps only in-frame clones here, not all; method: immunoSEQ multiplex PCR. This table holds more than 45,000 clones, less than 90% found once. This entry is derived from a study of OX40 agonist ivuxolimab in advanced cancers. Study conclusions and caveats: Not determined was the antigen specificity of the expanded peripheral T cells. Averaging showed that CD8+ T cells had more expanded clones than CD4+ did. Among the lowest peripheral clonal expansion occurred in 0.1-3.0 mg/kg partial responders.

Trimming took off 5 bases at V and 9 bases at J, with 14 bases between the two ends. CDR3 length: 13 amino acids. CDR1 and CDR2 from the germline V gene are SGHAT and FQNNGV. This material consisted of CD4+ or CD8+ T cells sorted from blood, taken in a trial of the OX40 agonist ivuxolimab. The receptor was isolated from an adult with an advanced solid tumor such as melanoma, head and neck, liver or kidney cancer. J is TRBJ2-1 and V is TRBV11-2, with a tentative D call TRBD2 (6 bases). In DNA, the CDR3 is TGTGCCAGCAGCCCCGGAACTAGCTTTGAGCAGTTCTTC. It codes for CASSPGTSFEQFF.